This TCR beta chain was captured by sequencing in a study of graft-versus-host responses after intestinal transplantation. Study-wide context: For around 3 years after anti-thymocyte globulin induction, all recipients took tacrolimus and steroids.

This table comes from immunoSEQ multiplex PCR, and its TCRdb copy is limited to in-frame clones, with some not included. Seen here are about 40,000 clones, about 90% observed once, and the top ten hold 2% to 3%. Broader study findings: Allografts from individuals with graft-donor T cell macrochimerism displayed high graft-versus-host to host-versus-graft clonal ratios. Declines in HvG clones occurring early post-transplant were associated with peak circulating GvH clone levels. GvH clonotypes were identified within recipient marrow, with a subset emerging first in ileum or blood.

Note on this clone: Its antigen is as yet unknown.

Germline V lookup: CDR1 MGHRA, CDR2 YSYEKL. The ends were cut back, 2 bases at V and 2 bases at J, with 19 bases in the middle. The CDR3 sequence is 17 residues long. The specimen comprised PBMCs, sampled around 330 days after intestinal transplant. The TCR originated in a human patient who received an intestinal transplant, so some T cells may come from the graft donor. This chain connects TRBV4-1 to TRBJ2-7; tentatively, D is TRBD2 (6 bases). The CDR3 sequence: CASSQRPTRGAPYEQYF. DNA of the CDR3: TGCGCCAGCAGCCAACGCCCTACCCGCGGGGCCCCCTACGAGCAGTACTTC.